A selection of T cell receptor beta chains follows, all from one sample in a study of regulatory T cells in long-lasting Graves disease. TCRdb itself ran the multiplex PCR reads through MiXCR, one entry per CDR3 protein. The sample has about 420,000 distinct CDR3 sequences, about a quarter seen once. The specimen was peripheral blood mononuclear cells (PBMCs), collected when the disease was refractory, from a patient treated with antithyroid drugs. These receptors were obtained from a female donor with Graves disease. Each CDR3 is given with its conserved first and last residue. A D gene is named only where the DNA matches it firmly. Rows give clone size only sometimes, using once, few, many, or a class for an expanded clone.

j_call,v_call,clone_size,d_call,cdr3_aa,cdr3_nt
TRBJ2-7,TRBV20-1,NA,TRBD2,CSAPKGLAPINEQYF,TGCAGTGCCCCAAAGGGACTAGCGCCTATCAACGAGCAGTACTTC
TRBJ2-5,TRBV25-1,few,TRBD2,CASSETSGFQETQYF,TGTGCCAGCAGTGAAACTAGCGGATTCCAAGAGACCCAGTACTTC
TRBJ1-1,TRBV6-1,NA,NA,CASSDRGGDTEAFF,TGTGCCAGCAGTGACAGGGGCGGGGACACTGAAGCTTTCTTT
TRBJ2-5,TRBV29-1,many,NA,CSVVRQQETQYF,TGCAGCGTAGTTCGACAGCAAGAGACCCAGTACTTC
TRBJ1-1,TRBV3-1,few,NA,CASSQVYSDTEAFF,TGTGCCAGCAGCCAAGTTTACTCGGACACTGAAGCTTTCTTT
TRBJ2-1,TRBV12-3/TRBV12-4,once,NA,CASSLTTLGEQFF,TGTGCCAGCAGCCTGACCACCCTTGGGGAGCAGTTCTTC
TRBJ2-1,TRBV7-2,NA,TRBD1,CASSLESGQYNEQFF,TGTGCCAGCAGCTTAGAGTCGGGACAGTACAATGAGCAGTTCTTC
TRBJ1-1,TRBV12-3/TRBV12-4,few,NA,CASSGGGHTEAFF,TGTGCCAGCAGCGGGGGGGGGCACACTGAAGCTTTCTTT
TRBJ1-4,TRBV20-1,many,NA,CSATSGRQTNEKLFF,TGCAGTGCGACGAGCGGACGGCAAACTAATGAAAAACTGTTTTTT
TRBJ1-1,TRBV10-3,many,TRBD1,CAISPHRGLGNTEAFF,TGTGCCATCAGTCCCCACAGGGGGCTGGGGAACACTGAAGCTTTCTTT